The 10 T cell receptor beta chains in this list originate from one sample, sequenced in a study of cytomegalovirus exposure and HLA in healthy donors. The method was immunoSEQ multiplex PCR; TCRdb's version includes in-frame clones alone and lacks a portion of them. The sample comprises about 200,000 clones, roughly 91% of which are singletons, and 2% to 2.5% rests with the top ten. Specimen: PBMCs. All receptors derive from a woman between 18 and 29 years old in good health and CMV-seropositive.

The chain carries TRBV30 and TRBJ2-7; TRBD2 matches at 7 bases. The germline gives CDR1 GTSNPN, CDR2 SVGIG (reference sequence). V lost 2 bases to trimming and J lost 3 bases; unmatched junction nucleotides: 10. CDR3 length equals 15 residues. CDR3 DNA sequence: TGTGCCTGGAGTCGGGGGAGCGGGACTATCTACGAGCAGTACTTC. This gives the protein CAWSRGSGTIYEQYF.

This clone has more than one count but fewer than ten. The chain carries TRBV10-1 and TRBJ2-5, with unresolved D. Between the trimmed V and J ends, which lost 6 bases and 5 bases, there was a span of 13 bases. CDR1 and CDR2 from the germline V gene are WNHNN and SYGVQD (reference sequence). The CDR3 totals 13 residues. CDR3 region: CASSPSIGETQYF. The CDR3 DNA reads as TGCGCCAGCAGCCCTTCGATCGGGGAGACCCAGTACTTC.

The CDR3 reads CASSYLGGAYEQYF. CDR3 in DNA: TGTGCCAGCAGTTACTTAGGGGGCGCCTACGAGCAGTACTTC. This chain links TRBV6-5 with TRBJ2-7; 7 nucleotides line up with TRBD1. The CDR3 loop spans 14 amino acids. From germline, CDR1 is MNHEY and CDR2 SVGAGI. The V gene end was trimmed by 1 base and the J gene end by 2 bases; junction bases not matched to a gene: 2.

The genes are TRBV27 and TRBJ2-7, with D perhaps matching TRBD2 (5 bases). The ends were cut back, 8 bases at V and 6 bases at J, with 14 bases in the middle. Germline loops: CDR1 MNHEY, CDR2 SMNVEV (reference sequence). There are 12 residues in the CDR3. Here the CDR3 reads CASGTRFGEQYF. DNA for the CDR3: TGTGCCAGCGGAACTAGGTTCGGCGAGCAGTACTTC.

This clone was counted a single time. The gene calls are TRBV5-1 and TRBJ2-1, with 16 bases aligning to TRBD2. The CDR3 covers 18 residues. CDR1 is SGHRS and CDR2 is YFSETQ in the germline V gene. Trimming took 0 bases from V and 9 from J; bases not matched to a gene: 9. Here the CDR3 reads CASSLARVGLAGGPEQFF. Here the CDR3 DNA reads TGCGCCAGCAGCTTGGCCAGAGTGGGACTAGCGGGAGGGCCTGAGCAGTTCTTC. Looking up the rest from reference TRBV5-1 and TRBJ2-1 gives the full variable domain: KAGVTQTPRYLIKTRGQQVTLSCSPISGHRSVSWYQQTPGQGLQFLFEYFSETQRNKGNFPGRFSGRQFSNSRSEMNVSTLELGDSALYLCASSLARVGLAGGPEQFFGPGTRLTVL.

The chain uses TRBV4-1 and TRBJ1-1, with a tentative D call TRBD1 (5 bases). Trimming pared 3 bases from V and 9 bases from J, leaving 17 bases between. In germline, CDR1 is MGHRA, CDR2 YSYEKL. The CDR3 sequence is 14 residues long. The CDR3 DNA is TGCGCCAGCAGCCAGATCACAGGAGAGAACCAAGCTTTCTTT. It translates to CASSQITGENQAFF.

The V call is TRBV6-6, the J call TRBJ1-1, with 7 bases that match TRBD1. Germline lookup yields CDR1 MNHNY and CDR2 SVGAGI (reference sequence). CDR3 length: 15 residues. The V gene end was trimmed by 0 bases and the J gene end by 7 bases; junction bases not matched to a gene: 8. CDR3 nucleotides: TGTGCCAGCAGTTACTCCGACAGGGCGACGGGTGAAGCTTTCTTT. Its protein is CASSYSDRATGEAFF.

The V and J genes are TRBV6-1 and TRBJ2-5; 8 nucleotides agree with TRBD2. This CDR3 has 16 residues. Germline trimming cut 2 bases from V and 1 base from J; bases unmatched to any gene: 6. CDR1 MNHNS and CDR2 SASEGT come from the germline V gene. This CDR3 reads CASSEYAGGGQETQYF. The CDR3 DNA reads TGTGCCAGCAGTGAATATGCGGGGGGAGGCCAAGAGACCCAGTACTTC.

This chain joins TRBV15 and TRBJ2-6; 14 nucleotides match TRBD2. The CDR3 sequence is 19 residues long. Trimming cost V 2 bases and J 1 base; bases outside gene matches: 4. Per germline, CDR1 LNHNV and CDR2 YYDKDF (reference sequence). CDR3 loop: CATSRPGLAGESGANVLTF. In nucleotides, the CDR3 is TGTGCCACCAGCAGACCGGGACTAGCGGGAGAATCTGGGGCCAACGTCCTGACTTTC.

This clone was recorded only once. The chain joins TRBV18 to TRBJ2-1; perhaps TRBD2 as D (5 bases). V was shortened by 4 bases and J by 9 bases, with 13 bases between the two germline ends. CDR3 length: 13 amino acids. Germline V gives CDR1 KGHSH, CDR2 LQKENI. In DNA, the CDR3 is TGTGCCAGCTCACATACGCTAGCTATTGAGCAGTTCTTC. This translates into CASSHTLAIEQFF.